Sequencing of this TCR beta chain was carried out in a study of cytomegalovirus exposure and HLA in healthy donors. Findings and caveats of the study: Under in vitro conditions, a few CMV-associated chains were confirmed as specific for CMV antigens.

PCR amplification relied on 60 Vbeta primers (plus 13 Jbeta primers). The method was immunoSEQ multiplex PCR; TCRdb's version includes in-frame clones alone and lacks a portion of them. The sample contains about 52,000 clones, around 50% of which appear only once. Remarks on this clone: Antigen: not known.

Trimming left V 2 bases short and J 6 bases short, with 7 bases between. The germline CDR1 and CDR2 sequences are GTSNPN and SVGIG (reference sequence). The CDR3 is 11 residues long. This sequence joins TRBV30 and TRBJ1-2; no clear D gene. This sequence was found in a human donor in good health. The sample comprised PBMCs. The CDR3: CAWSRENGYTF. The CDR3 DNA is TGTGCCTGGAGTCGGGAAAATGGCTACACCTTC.